This T cell receptor (beta chain) was profiled in a study of blood T cell repertoires in COVID-19 (dated by TCRdb to about 2020). Study-level background: The collaborator samples originated in the United States, Italy and Spain and spanned the acute and convalescent phases of COVID-19. The prospective study material was composed of cDNA or gDNA derived from T cells, B-cell-depleted T cells, or PBMCs. Deeply sampled blood TCRbeta repertoires from subjects exposed to, actively infected with, or recovered from COVID-19 were included in the dataset. The repertoires were released in a freely available public database intended as a resource for research on the immune response to SARS-CoV-2. Samples came from the ongoing ImmuneRACE study (first 160 participants) plus 1,254 subjects from 6 global collaborators. A de-identified subject ID, COVID-19 status, age in years and sex were almost always included in the sample metadata. Where available, HLA class I and class II types were taken from metadata supplied by the sample provider and were not determined by assay-based typing.

Each collaborating institution followed its own protocols to collect whole blood in K2EDTA tubes. For TCRbeta analysis, collaborators shipped samples in one of three forms: frozen whole blood, isolated PBMCs, or DNA extracted from either of those sample types. What the work shows at the level of the full study, not this receptor alone: How much clinical and demographic metadata was included differed by source and by participant, and the metadata was provided uncurated.

The immunoSEQ Assay, a bias-controlled multiplex PCR, was used to amplify TCRbeta CDR3 regions from genomic DNA. The authors processed their data as follows. The number of nucleated cells in each sample was estimated from the amplification of reference gene primers within the assay. Sequence reads were collapsed and filtered to measure the absolute abundance of every unique TCRbeta CDR3 rearrangement. For each sample, productive Simpson clonality was calculated by taking the square root of Simpson's diversity index across productive rearrangements. This immuneACCESS table, as held by TCRdb, lists in-frame sequences with V and J called but not all clones. Of the missing ones, under half trace to an unresolved V gene in checked studies; the others have no known cause. That table furnishes V, J and clone size, whereas the DNA furnished D and trimming. Within this sample are 150,000 to 200,000 clones, with 75% to 95% of them counted one time only. Clones ranked in the top ten supply approximately 0.5% of the sample.

Notes on this clone: The specificity of this receptor is unknown. No base quality information exists; no much larger clone differs at one position.

From the germline V gene, CDR1 is MDHEN and CDR2 is SYDVKM. The CDR3 starts with the cysteine, ends with the phenylalanine, and has 15 residues. Kept here is only the CDR3 DNA, which spans 45 bases and is read in frame from base 1. V is pared back by 2 bases and J by 4 bases, with 11 bases lying between the germline termini. The rearrangement combines TRBV28 with TRBJ2-2; a tentative D match to TRBD1 spans 5 bases. This TCR came from a man aged 45-65 years with acute or convalescent COVID-19. Sequenced sample: peripheral blood. In nucleotide form, the sequence is TGTGCCAGCAGTTTAGAGACAGAAAGCACCGGGGAGCTGTTTTTT. Its amino acids are CASSLETESTGELFF.